The rows below give T cell receptor beta chains drawn from one sample of a study of neurological immune-mediated disorders. Using its own MiXCR run on the 5' RACE reads, TCRdb lists one record per CDR3 protein. The sample contains 110,000 or so distinct CDR3 sequences, 3% to 3.5% of which appear only once. Material for sequencing was PBMCs. These receptors originate from a woman aged 25 to 39 with multiple sclerosis. Each CDR3 is given with its conserved first and last residue. The D gene is left open where the match is weak. Clone sizes are given selectively: once, few, many, or a class where the clone is expanded.

-,few,TRBV20-1,TRBJ1-1,CSASSRPANTEAFF,TGCAGTGCTAGTTCCCGCCCGGCTAACACTGAAGCTTTCTTT
TRBD1,many,TRBV7-8,TRBJ1-5,CASSYRGGGNQPQHF,TGTGCCAGCAGCTACAGGGGCGGGGGCAATCAGCCCCAGCATTTT
-,many,TRBV20-1,TRBJ2-6,CSAIQTGHLSGANVLTF,TGCAGTGCCATCCAGACGGGACATCTCTCTGGGGCCAACGTCCTGACTTTC
TRBD1,many,TRBV20-1,TRBJ2-5,CSAAADRGQETQYF,TGCAGTGCTGCCGCGGACAGGGGACAAGAGACCCAGTACTTC
TRBD2,many,TRBV20-1,TRBJ2-7,CSATISLPGGRPYEQYF,TGCAGTGCTACAATCTCCCTCCCGGGGGGGAGGCCCTACGAGCAGTACTTC
TRBD2,many,TRBV7-6,TRBJ2-2,CASSSGLAGRAGELFF,TGTGCCAGCAGTTCCGGACTAGCGGGAAGGGCCGGGGAGCTGTTTTTT
TRBD1,many,TRBV5-1,TRBJ2-7,CASSLGGQGIYEQYF,TGCGCCAGCAGCTTGGGTGGACAGGGGATCTACGAGCAGTACTTC
TRBD1,many,TRBV5-1,TRBJ2-6,CASSQTPGQGAAGANVLTF,TGCGCCAGCAGCCAGACTCCGGGACAGGGAGCGGCTGGGGCCAACGTCCTGACTTTC
TRBD2,many,TRBV20-1,TRBJ2-3,CSAQAASGFTDTQYF,TGCAGTGCCCAGGCGGCTAGCGGCTTCACAGATACGCAGTATTTT
-,many,TRBV5-1,TRBJ2-1,CASTVGRLASSYNEQFF,TGCGCCAGCACCGTAGGCCGTCTAGCGAGCTCCTACAATGAGCAGTTCTTC
-,many,TRBV11-3,TRBJ2-6,CASSYVRSGAGGANVLTF,TGTGCCAGCAGCTACGTGAGATCAGGGGCCGGTGGGGCCAACGTCCTGACTTTC
-,many,TRBV20-1,TRBJ1-1,CSASSSGLVTEAFF,TGCAGTGCTAGTAGTTCCGGGCTAGTCACTGAAGCTTTCTTT
TRBD1,many,TRBV7-8,TRBJ2-7,CASSLTPGGEQYF,TGTGCCAGCAGCTTAACCCCAGGGGGCGAGCAGTACTTC
TRBD2,many,TRBV10-3,TRBJ2-6,CATGGLAGAGANVLTF,TGTGCCACAGGCGGACTAGCGGGAGCTGGGGCCAACGTCCTGACTTTC
TRBD2,-,TRBV20-1,TRBJ2-1,CSASPGLGKNNEQFF,TGCAGTGCTAGCCCGGGACTAGGCAAAAACAATGAGCAGTTCTTC
-,many,TRBV7-8,TRBJ2-1,CASSRDRSWGNEQFF,TGTGCCAGCAGCCGGGACCGAAGCTGGGGGAATGAGCAGTTCTTC
TRBD1,many,TRBV3-1,TRBJ1-2,CASSSGQGNGYTF,TGTGCCAGCAGCTCGGGACAGGGAAATGGCTACACCTTC
-,many,TRBV12-3/TRBV12-4,TRBJ2-2,CASSLGVGRTGELFF,TGTGCCAGCAGTTTAGGAGTGGGGCGCACCGGGGAGCTGTTTTTT
-,few,TRBV20-1,TRBJ1-3,CSARGQGINTIYF,TGCAGTGCTAGGGGGCAGGGGATAAACACCATATATTTT
-,many,TRBV18,TRBJ2-1,CASSPDRLNEQFF,TGTGCCAGCTCACCAGACCGGCTCAATGAGCAGTTCTTC
-,few,TRBV20-1,TRBJ1-4,CSAKGMGATNEKLFF,TGCAGTGCTAAGGGAATGGGGGCAACTAATGAAAAACTGTTTTTT
TRBD1,many,TRBV12-3/TRBV12-4,TRBJ1-1,CASAGGTGGTEAFF,TGTGCCAGCGCCGGAGGGACAGGGGGCACTGAAGCTTTCTTT
-,few,TRBV20-1,TRBJ2-1,CSARDLVTRNEQFF,TGCAGTGCTAGAGATTTAGTAACCCGCAATGAGCAGTTCTTC
TRBD1,many,TRBV20-1,TRBJ1-1,CSARAFGTANTEAFF,TGCAGTGCTAGAGCCTTCGGGACAGCGAACACTGAAGCTTTCTTT
TRBD2,many,TRBV5-1,TRBJ2-5,CASNAAGGETQYF,TGCGCCAGCAATGCGGCGGGAGGGGAGACCCAGTACTTC
-,many,TRBV7-9,TRBJ1-1,CASSPVGLGYDTEAFF,TGTGCCAGCAGCCCCGTGGGGCTGGGGTACGACACTGAAGCTTTCTTT
-,many,TRBV3-1,TRBJ1-1,CASSQATPRGNTEAFF,TGTGCCAGCAGCCAAGCTACCCCGAGGGGGAACACTGAAGCTTTCTTT
-,many,TRBV29-1,TRBJ1-3,CSVRGSGTGNTIYF,TGCAGCGTTAGGGGGTCCGGGACTGGAAACACCATATATTTT
TRBD1,few,TRBV7-8,TRBJ2-7,CASSPDSTGGYEQYF,TGTGCCAGCAGCCCTGACTCGACAGGGGGCTACGAGCAGTACTTC
-,many,TRBV12-3/TRBV12-4,TRBJ1-2,CASTWGGDGYTF,TGTGCCAGCACCTGGGGAGGGGATGGCTACACCTTC
-,many,TRBV7-2,TRBJ2-1,CASRRDIYNEQFF,TGTGCCAGCAGACGGGACATCTACAATGAGCAGTTCTTC
TRBD2,-,TRBV9,TRBJ2-1,CASSVAGQRGYNEQFF,TGTGCCAGCAGCGTAGCGGGTCAGCGGGGGTACAATGAGCAGTTCTTC
-,many,TRBV6-5,TRBJ1-1,CASSYGLGGSTEAFF,TGTGCCAGCAGTTACGGCCTGGGAGGGAGCACTGAAGCTTTCTTT
-,many,TRBV2,TRBJ2-4,CASSDGLAKNIQYF,TGTGCCAGCAGCGACGGTCTAGCCAAAAACATTCAGTACTTC
-,many,TRBV20-1,TRBJ2-5,CSARALGAYQETQYF,TGCAGTGCTAGAGCCCTCGGAGCGTACCAAGAGACCCAGTACTTC
-,many,TRBV5-6,TRBJ1-2,CASSFVESWGGYTF,TGTGCCAGCAGTTTCGTCGAAAGCTGGGGGGGCTACACCTTC
TRBD1,many,TRBV5-8,TRBJ1-2,CASSPDRAYGYTF,TGTGCCAGCAGCCCGGACAGGGCCTATGGCTACACCTTC
TRBD1,many,TRBV27,TRBJ1-2,CASSFSGGGGYTF,TGTGCCAGCAGTTTCTCAGGGGGCGGTGGCTACACCTTC
-,many,TRBV6-6,TRBJ2-2,CASSYPRGRDTGELFF,TGTGCCAGCAGTTACCCCCGGGGCCGGGACACCGGGGAGCTGTTTTTT
TRBD2,-,TRBV29-1,TRBJ2-3,CSVAGGGTDTQYF,TGCAGCGTTGCGGGGGGGGGGACAGATACGCAGTATTTT
-,many,TRBV12-3/TRBV12-4,TRBJ1-2,CASSLRVLVGYTF,TGTGCCAGCAGTCTCAGGGTTCTAGTGGGCTACACCTTC
TRBD1,many,TRBV20-1,TRBJ2-2,CSAADRITGELFF,TGCAGTGCTGCGGACAGGATAACCGGGGAGCTGTTTTTT
-,many,TRBV5-5,TRBJ1-6,CASSRTLEGNSPLHF,TGTGCCAGCAGCAGGACACTTGAGGGCAATTCACCCCTCCACTTT
TRBD2,many,TRBV29-1,TRBJ2-3,CSVEGREGRTDTQYF,TGCAGCGTTGAGGGGCGGGAGGGCCGGACAGATACGCAGTATTTT
-,many,TRBV5-6,TRBJ2-7,CASSLWTAPAYEQYF,TGTGCCAGCAGCTTATGGACAGCCCCCGCCTACGAGCAGTACTTC
-,many,TRBV10-3,TRBJ1-2,CAISQPKGNGYTF,TGTGCCATCAGCCAACCAAAGGGGAATGGCTACACCTTC
-,many,TRBV6-5,TRBJ2-1,CASSSPRRGGYNEQFF,TGTGCCAGCAGTTCACCGCGGAGGGGGGGTTACAATGAGCAGTTCTTC
TRBD1,few,TRBV10-1,TRBJ1-5,CASRPTGQGCQPQNF,TGCGCCAGCAGGCCTACCGGACAGGGGTGTCAGCCCCAGAATTTT
TRBD1,many,TRBV9,TRBJ2-6,CASSPRDRSTGANVLTF,TGTGCCAGCAGCCCCCGGGACAGGAGCACTGGGGCCAACGTCCTGACTTTC
-,many,TRBV7-2,TRBJ1-5,CASSLEGAQPQHF,TGTGCCAGCAGCTTAGAGGGAGCGCAGCCCCAGCATTTT
-,few,TRBV30,TRBJ1-1,CAWRGTTEAFF,TGTGCCTGGAGGGGAACGACTGAAGCTTTCTTT
-,many,TRBV5-6,TRBJ2-7,CASSLFGLSYEQYF,TGTGCCAGCAGCTTGTTCGGACTCTCCTACGAGCAGTACTTC
TRBD1,many,TRBV6-5,TRBJ1-4,CASSYTPGQNEKLFF,TGTGCCAGCAGTTACACTCCGGGACAGAATGAAAAACTGTTTTTT
-,many,TRBV15,TRBJ1-4,CATSREGVSEKLFF,TGTGCCACCAGCAGAGAGGGGGTCTCGGAAAAACTGTTTTTT
-,many,TRBV12-3/TRBV12-4,TRBJ1-1,CASSRAGTEAFF,TGTGCCAGCAGTCGGGCGGGCACTGAAGCTTTCTTT
-,many,TRBV27,TRBJ1-5,CASRRGNQPQHF,TGTGCCAGCAGGAGGGGCAATCAGCCCCAGCATTTT
-,many,TRBV20-1,TRBJ2-1,CSATGESYEQFF,TGCAGTGCTACCGGCGAGTCGTATGAGCAGTTCTTC
-,many,TRBV4-1,TRBJ2-1,CASSQGARGVVYNEQFF,TGCGCCAGCAGCCAAGGTGCGAGGGGGGTCGTTTACAATGAGCAGTTCTTC
-,many,TRBV20-1,TRBJ1-4,CSVPPTKTQVLPGALEKLFF,TGCAGTGTGCCCCCGACGAAAACGCAAGTCCTACCTGGGGCCTTGGAAAAACTGTTTTTT
-,-,TRBV9,TRBJ1-1,CASSVIAEAFF,TGTGCCAGCAGCGTCATCGCTGAAGCTTTCTTT